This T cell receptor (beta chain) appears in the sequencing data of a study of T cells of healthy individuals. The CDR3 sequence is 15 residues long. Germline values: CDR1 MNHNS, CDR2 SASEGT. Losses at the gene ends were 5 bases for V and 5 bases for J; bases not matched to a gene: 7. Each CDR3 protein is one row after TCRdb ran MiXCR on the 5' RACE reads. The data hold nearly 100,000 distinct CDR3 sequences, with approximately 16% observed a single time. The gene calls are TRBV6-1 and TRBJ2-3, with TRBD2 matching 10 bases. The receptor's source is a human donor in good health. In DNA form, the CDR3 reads TGTGCCAGCAGTTTAGCGGGGGGTCGACAAGATACGCAGTATTTT. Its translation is CASSLAGGRQDTQYF.